The clone carrying this TCR beta chain was detected ten times or more. Its target is not known. This sample is part of a study of naive and memory T cell subsets. Study outcomes and limitations: In naive cells, over 85% of TCR sequences were seen only once.

Both TRBC1 and TRBC2 were covered by a beta constant-region primer of two equimolar oligonucleotides. Four rounds of PCR amplified the ligated cDNA using nested alpha and beta constant-region primers plus SP2. TCRdb fed the UMI-ligation and nested PCR reads into MiXCR, producing one record per CDR3 protein. Of about 21,000 distinct CDR3 sequences in the sample, about 10% are singletons; the top ten hold 15% to 20%. Trimming shortened V by 0 bases and J by 0 bases, and 7 bases separated the two germline ends. This CDR3 has 15 amino acids. CDR1 is SGHKS and CDR2 is YYEKEE in the germline V gene (reference sequence).

The sample was central memory CD8+ T cells from blood. The rearrangement joins TRBV5-5 to TRBJ1-5; possible D gene TRBD1, 5 bases. The TCR sequence derives from a human donor in good health. CDR3 loop: CASSLDQGSNQPQHF. In DNA, the CDR3 is TGTGCCAGCAGCTTGGATCAGGGTAGCAATCAGCCCCAGCATTTT.